The 17 T cell receptor beta chains below all came from one sample that was sequenced in a study of blood T cell repertoires in COVID-19. Profiling relied on immunoSEQ multiplex PCR, and the TCRdb table lists in-frame clones only, not all of them. The table records about 180,000 clones, approximately 84% of them present only once. Sequenced: PBMCs or T cells enriched from blood (not recorded which). These receptors originate from a human donor with acute COVID-19. The donor label of this sample is uncertain.

The genes are TRBV5-1 and TRBJ2-1, with TRBD1 matching over 8 bases. The ends lost 2 bases at V and 4 bases at J; junction bases unmatched: 5. The germline V gene has CDR1 SGHRS and CDR2 YFSETQ. The CDR3 runs 15 residues. The CDR3 DNA reads as TGCGCCAGCAGCTTCAGGACAGGGATTTACAATGAGCAGTTCTTC. Its translation is CASSFRTGIYNEQFF.

The V gene is TRBV6-2 or TRBV6-3, the J gene TRBJ2-3; 8 bases match TRBD2. J lost 5 bases, V lost 1 base, and 8 bases had no gene match. CDR3 length: 16 residues. Germline CDR1 and CDR2: MNHEY and SVGEGT. The CDR3 sequence: CASSYYAGGPLDTQYF. CDR3 nucleotide sequence: TGTGCCAGCAGTTACTACGCGGGGGGTCCTCTAGATACGCAGTATTTT.

The chain couples TRBV19 to TRBJ2-1; 9 positions match TRBD1. This CDR3 is built from 15 residues. Germline assignment: CDR1 LNHDA and CDR2 SQIVND (reference sequence). The trim removed 7 bases at V and 6 bases at J, leaving 10 bases unmatched. CDR3 in amino acids: CASMGTGPGINEQFF. CDR3 coding DNA: TGTGCCAGTATGGGGACAGGGCCGGGAATCAATGAGCAGTTCTTC.

The chain carries TRBV11-3 and TRBJ2-7; D remains unclear. Germline assignment: CDR1 SGHNT and CDR2 YENEEA. Trimming removed 2 bases at V and 4 bases at J, with 30 bases between. The CDR3 runs 20 residues. CDR3 in amino acids: CASSLSLTYRRGKFGYEQYF. In DNA form, the CDR3 reads TGTGCCAGCAGCTTAAGTCTGACGTACCGACGTGGCAAGTTCGGGTACGAGCAGTACTTC.

The chain is built from TRBV7-9 and TRBJ2-7, with 9 bases aligning to TRBD1. Germline lookup yields CDR1 SEHNR and CDR2 FQNEAQ (reference sequence). The CDR3 has 15 amino acids. Trimming at V came to 7 bases and at J to 5 bases, leaving 12 bases not matched to a gene. The CDR3, as DNA: TGTGCCAGCACCGATTCAGACAGGGGGTACCACGAGCAGTACTTC. Protein: CASTDSDRGYHEQYF.

The CDR3 DNA is TGTGCCAGCAGTTACTCGCAAGACAGGGAGACAGATACGCAGTATTTT. Residues: CASSYSQDRETDTQYF. This sequence joins TRBV6-2 or TRBV6-3 and TRBJ2-3; TRBD1 matches at 7 bases. The germline CDR1 and CDR2 sequences are MNHEY and SVGEGT. V lost 0 bases and J lost 3; bases outside the gene matches: 6. This CDR3 spans 16 amino acids.

CDR3: CASSRHLMRGSYEQYF. In DNA, the CDR3 is TGCGCCAGCAGCCGACACCTCATGAGGGGGTCCTACGAGCAGTACTTC. The chain is built from TRBV4-1 and TRBJ2-7; D perhaps matches TRBD1 (6 bases). Germline V CDR1 and CDR2: MGHRA, YSYEKL. This CDR3 region has 16 residues. The V end was cut by 4 bases, the J end by 1 base, with 17 bases between.

This chain connects TRBV27 to TRBJ2-7; D gene uncertain. The germline V gene has CDR1 MNHEY and CDR2 SMNVEV (reference sequence). The CDR3 runs 13 residues. V was cut by 0 bases and J by 3 bases, with 6 bases left in between. The CDR3 nucleotides read TGTGCCAGCAGTTTATCCCTCGGCTACGAGCAGTACTTC. Amino acid sequence: CASSLSLGYEQYF.

The chain has TRBV5-1 and TRBJ2-5; D is perhaps TRBD1 (5 bases). Trimming stripped 0 bases from V and 4 bases from J, with 7 bases between. Germline-derived CDR1 and CDR2 are SGHRS and YFSETQ. CDR3 length equals 13 residues. CDR3 region: CASSLDRRETQYF. In nucleotides, the CDR3 is TGCGCCAGCAGCTTGGACAGGAGAGAGACCCAGTACTTC.

The rearrangement uses TRBV24-1 and TRBJ2-2; tentatively, D is TRBD2 (6 bases). The length of the CDR3 is 16 residues. The V end was cut by 6 bases, the J end by 4 bases, with 17 bases between. Germline assignment: CDR1 KGHDR and CDR2 SFDVKD. CDR3 DNA sequence: TGTGCCACCAGTAAAGCCGCCGGAGGGAGCACCGGGGAGCTGTTTTTT. This sequence encodes CATSKAAGGSTGELFF.

V gene TRBV7-9 combines with J gene TRBJ2-7; 7 bases agree with TRBD1. The CDR3 covers 14 residues. V lost 5 bases and J lost 3; bases outside the gene matches: 7. Germline lookup yields CDR1 SEHNR and CDR2 FQNEAQ (reference sequence). The CDR3 DNA reads as TGTGCCAGCAGCCATGCCCAGGGGGACTACGAGCAGTACTTC. Its protein product is CASSHAQGDYEQYF.

The chain links TRBV7-9 to TRBJ2-1; possible D gene TRBD1, 5 bases. The CDR3 contains 13 residues. The V gene's germline CDR1 is SEHNR and CDR2 FQNEAQ (reference sequence). The V gene lost 4 bases and the J gene lost 8 bases, with 12 bases spanning the gap. The CDR3 DNA sequence: TGTGCCAGCAGCTCATTCAGGGCCTATGAGCAGTTCTTC. Protein sequence: CASSSFRAYEQFF.

V is TRBV6-2 or TRBV6-3 and J is TRBJ2-7; D perhaps matches TRBD2 (6 bases). V lost 5 bases and J lost 5, with 7 bases in between. This CDR3 has 11 residues. Germline V lookup: CDR1 MNHEY, CDR2 SVGEGT. CDR3 amino acids: CASSRRDEQYF. In nucleotides, the CDR3 is TGTGCCAGCAGTAGGAGGGACGAGCAGTACTTC.

The CDR3 sequence is CASRQNPYGYTF. In DNA, the CDR3 is TGTGCCAGCCGACAGAACCCTTATGGCTACACCTTC. J is TRBJ1-2 and V is TRBV27, with D possibly TRBD1 on 5 matching bases. V was cut by 8 bases and J by 5 bases, with 12 bases left in between. Germline CDR1 MNHEY, CDR2 SMNVEV (reference sequence). The CDR3 sequence is 12 residues long.

The table lists this clone with a count of one. The chain uses TRBV5-3 and TRBJ1-4, with D perhaps TRBD1 (5 bases). TRBV5-3 is sorted into the ORF group, with uncertain function. This CDR3 is built from 16 residues. V gave up 4 bases and J gave up 0 bases, with 13 bases separating them. The CDR3 protein is CARSPARAPTNEKLFF. The CDR3 DNA is TGTGCCAGAAGCCCTGCCAGGGCTCCAACTAATGAAAAACTGTTTTTT.

The rearrangement joins TRBV7-2 to TRBJ2-3, with 9 bases aligning to TRBD1. Germline V gene lookup returns CDR1 SGHTA and CDR2 FQGNSA. Trimming at V came to 1 base and at J to 4 bases, leaving 6 bases not matched to a gene. The CDR3 runs 16 residues. In DNA, the CDR3 is TGTGCCAGCAGCTTAGGAACAGGGGGCGGGTCAGATACGCAGTATTTT. This gives the protein CASSLGTGGGSDTQYF.

The rearrangement joins TRBV27 to TRBJ2-7; 7 bases match TRBD1. Per germline, CDR1 MNHEY and CDR2 SMNVEV (reference sequence). This CDR3 spans 15 amino acids. The V and J ends lost 4 bases and 4 bases, in that order; junction bases with no gene match: 10. The CDR3 protein is CASSSTGVGAYEQYF. The CDR3, as DNA: TGTGCCAGCAGTTCCACAGGGGTCGGGGCTTACGAGCAGTACTTC.